This entry is about one T cell receptor (beta chain). Its cognate antigen is unknown. This sample is drawn from a study of cytomegalovirus exposure and HLA in healthy donors. Study at large: Out of roughly 200 million T cells, an earlier analysis found fewer than 140 million unique TCR beta sequences in total.

Study conclusions and caveats: Despite most TCR sequences being rare, some public TCRs occurred in many donors. As a later analysis showed, several of the most significant clusters appeared to be linked to common viral pathogens.

Those who donated were healthy bone marrow donors. The germline gives CDR1 MNHNS, CDR2 SASEGT. Germline trimming cut 4 bases from V and 5 bases from J; bases unmatched to any gene: 13. The CDR3 runs 16 residues. PCR was performed using 60 Vbeta and 13 Jbeta primers. TCRdb's table, derived via immunoSEQ multiplex PCR, lists solely in-frame clones and lacks some. The sample contains 74,000 or so clones, around three quarters of which appear only once. The chain has TRBV6-1 and TRBJ2-5, with 7 bases fitting TRBD2. Sequenced input: PBMCs. The receptor was derived from a woman between 35 and 50 years old in good health and CMV-seropositive. The CDR3 spells CASSGDSRGFRETQYF. CDR3 sequence (DNA): TGTGCCAGCAGTGGAGATTCGCGGGGGTTTAGGGAGACCCAGTACTTC.